Listed below are T cell receptor beta chains from one sample, sequenced in a study of vaccination effects on CD4 cells after COVID-19. These receptors have no identified antigens. Sequenced by immunoSEQ multiplex PCR; TCRdb stores in-frame clones only, minus some. The repertoire holds 70,000 or so clones, with around 70% as singletons. The specimen comprised CD4+ T cells from PBMCs cultured with HIV peptides, sampled before COVID-19 vaccination. Receptors were obtained from a human donor who had a prior SARS-CoV-2 infection. Both conserved end residues are part of each CDR3. The D gene is left open where the match is weak. A clone size is listed for some rows: how often the clone was seen (once, few, many), or a class if it is expanded.

length,V,size,J,D,DNA,CDR3
13,TRBV2,medium-sized,TRBJ2-1,-,TGTGCGGCTGCAGGGTCCCCTAACAATGAGCAGTTCTTC,CAAAGSPNNEQFF
13,TRBV30,-,TRBJ1-1,-,TGTGCCTGGAGTGTACGGGACAACACTGAAGCTTTCTTT,CAWSVRDNTEAFF
15,TRBV7-9,few,TRBJ1-6,TRBD1,TGTGCCAGCAGCTCCCGGACAGGGGGCTCTTCACCCCTCCACTTT,CASSSRTGGSSPLHF
15,TRBV7-2,-,TRBJ1-3,-,TGTGCCAGCAGCTTAGTTCGGCTAGCTGGAAACACCATATATTTT,CASSLVRLAGNTIYF
11,TRBV9,-,TRBJ1-2,TRBD1,TGTGCCAGCGGACAGGGCTATGGCTACACCTTC,CASGQGYGYTF
15,TRBV19,-,TRBJ2-1,-,TGTGCCAGTAGTATTGAAAGACTCTCCTACAATGAGCAGTTCTTC,CASSIERLSYNEQFF
14,TRBV5-4,-,TRBJ2-1,-,TGTGCCAGCAGCTTGGAGCGGAATTACAATGAGCAGTTCTTC,CASSLERNYNEQFF
13,TRBV29-1,-,TRBJ2-5,-,TGCAGCGCACTATTCCCCCTTCAAGAGACCCAGTACTTC,CSALFPLQETQYF
15,TRBV5-4,-,TRBJ2-1,-,TGTGCCAGCAGCCGGGACGGGAGCTCCTACAATGAGCAGTTCTTC,CASSRDGSSYNEQFF
15,TRBV5-1,-,TRBJ1-2,-,TGCGCCAGCAGCTTGGGGGCGGAGGGACGCTATGGCTACACCTTC,CASSLGAEGRYGYTF
13,TRBV12-3/TRBV12-4,few,TRBJ1-3,-,TGTGCCAGCAGTTTTAATCTCGGAAACACCATATATTTT,CASSFNLGNTIYF
15,TRBV5-6,-,TRBJ1-1,-,TGTGCCAGCAGCACGGCGACCCTTTTAAACACTGAAGCTTTCTTT,CASSTATLLNTEAFF
14,TRBV18,-,TRBJ2-7,-,TGTGCCAGCTCACAGGACCTAACTACCTACGAGCAGTACTTC,CASSQDLTTYEQYF
15,TRBV4-2,once,TRBJ1-2,TRBD1,TGTGCCAGCAGCCCCAGCGTGACAGGGCGGGATGGCTACACCTTC,CASSPSVTGRDGYTF
14,TRBV19,-,TRBJ2-1,TRBD2,TGTGCCAGTAGGTTAACTAGCGGATACAATGAGCAGTTCTTC,CASRLTSGYNEQFF
18,TRBV4-1,-,TRBJ2-5,-,TGCGCCAGCAGCCGGAGGTGGGACCGCCAGAGCCAACAAGAGACCCAGTACTTC,CASSRRWDRQSQQETQYF
13,TRBV10-3,-,TRBJ2-2,-,TGTGCCATCACTAGACAGCCGACCGGGGAGCTGTTTTTT,CAITRQPTGELFF
15,TRBV5-6,-,TRBJ1-1,TRBD1,TGTGCCAGCAGCATGGGACAGGGCCGGAACACTGAAGCTTTCTTT,CASSMGQGRNTEAFF
13,TRBV2,-,TRBJ1-4,-,TGTGCCAGCCGGCGGCAGGGGTATGAAAAACTGTTTTTT,CASRRQGYEKLFF
14,TRBV18,-,TRBJ1-3,-,TGTGCCAGCTCGGCAGGTTTTCAGGGAGACACCATATATTTT,CASSAGFQGDTIYF
14,TRBV24-1,-,TRBJ2-7,TRBD2,TGTGCCACCAGTGCGGGTAGCGGGAAGGGCGAGCAGTACTTC,CATSAGSGKGEQYF
15,TRBV6-5,-,TRBJ2-1,-,TGTGCCAGCAGTTACTCGGGGGCGCGGGAGAATGAGCAGTTCTTC,CASSYSGARENEQFF
17,TRBV6-6,-,TRBJ2-7,TRBD2,TGTGCCAGCAGTCCCACCTGGGGGGGGTTGCCCTCCTACGAGCAGTACTTC,CASSPTWGGLPSYEQYF
16,TRBV24-1,few,TRBJ2-2,TRBD1,TGTGCCACCAGTGACCCGGGACAGGGAAGCACCGGGGAGCTGTTTTTT,CATSDPGQGSTGELFF
15,TRBV30,-,TRBJ2-6,-,TGTGCCTGGAGTGTAGGGGGTTCTGGGGCCAACGTCCTGACTTTC,CAWSVGGSGANVLTF
14,TRBV6-2/TRBV6-3,few,TRBJ2-1,-,TGTGCCAGCAGTTACGGCGGGTCATACAATGAGCAGTTCTTC,CASSYGGSYNEQFF
14,TRBV10-3,-,TRBJ2-5,TRBD2,TGTGCCATCAGTGAGGGACTAGTCCTAGAGACCCAGTACTTC,CAISEGLVLETQYF
14,TRBV29-1,-,TRBJ2-1,TRBD1,TGCAGCGTTCAAAGGGACAGGGCCTACAATGAGCAGTTCTTC,CSVQRDRAYNEQFF
16,TRBV5-1,-,TRBJ1-1,TRBD1,TGCGCCAGCAGCCCAACAGGGGGCGGGGGTTACACTGAAGCTTTCTTT,CASSPTGGGGYTEAFF
16,TRBV5-6,-,TRBJ2-1,-,TGTGCCAGCAGCCCGCCACCGGTGGTGGGTGTCTATGAGCAGTTCTTC,CASSPPPVVGVYEQFF
15,TRBV6-5,-,TRBJ1-4,-,TGTGCCAGCAGTTACTCTCCGGGAACTAATGAAAAACTGTTTTTT,CASSYSPGTNEKLFF
14,TRBV18,-,TRBJ1-2,TRBD1,TGTGCCAGCTCACCGACAGGGGTTGGCGATGGCTACACCTTC,CASSPTGVGDGYTF
13,TRBV24-1,-,TRBJ2-3,-,TGTGCCACCAGTGATTTAGTGACAGATACGCAGTATTTT,CATSDLVTDTQYF
15,TRBV5-1,-,TRBJ1-1,TRBD1,TGCGCCAGCAGCAGCTTGACAGGGTCAAGCACTGAAGCTTTCTTT,CASSSLTGSSTEAFF
14,TRBV11-2,-,TRBJ2-1,-,TGTGCCAGCAGTCCTTTTGGAGGGCACAATGAGCAGTTCTTC,CASSPFGGHNEQFF
13,TRBV7-2,-,TRBJ2-7,-,TGTGCCAGCAGCTTGTTTGGGGGTAGCGAGCAGTACTTC,CASSLFGGSEQYF
13,TRBV14,-,TRBJ1-2,TRBD1,TGTGCCAGCAGCCAAGGACAGGGATATGGCTACACCTTC,CASSQGQGYGYTF
19,TRBV4-3,once,TRBJ2-3,TRBD2,TGCGCCAGCAGCCAAGACAGCCGTCAGTGGCGGGAGGACACAGATACGCAGTATTTT,CASSQDSRQWREDTDTQYF
13,TRBV14,-,TRBJ2-7,-,TGTGCCAGCAGCCAAGAAGCCTGGGACGAGCAGTACTTC,CASSQEAWDEQYF
19,TRBV5-1,-,TRBJ2-7,-,TGCGCCAGCAGCCGGCCCGACGCGCAGTGGGAGGTACGGTCGTACGAGCAGTACTTC,CASSRPDAQWEVRSYEQYF
16,TRBV25-1,-,TRBJ2-3,TRBD2,TGTGCCAGCAGTGAATACTCGGGGGGACTCGCAGATACGCAGTATTTT,CASSEYSGGLADTQYF
16,TRBV4-3,-,TRBJ2-1,TRBD1,TGCGCCAGCAGCCAAGATGCAGGGGGATCCTACAATGAGCAGTTCTTC,CASSQDAGGSYNEQFF
16,TRBV24-1,-,TRBJ2-7,TRBD2,TGTGCCACCAGTGATCCTACTAGCGGGAGGGAGAACGAGCAGTACTTC,CATSDPTSGRENEQYF
12,TRBV2,few,TRBJ1-5,-,TGTGCCAGCAGTGACAGCAATCAGCCCCAGCATTTT,CASSDSNQPQHF
18,TRBV11-2,few,TRBJ1-1,-,TGTGCCAGCAGCCTCGTACTGGGAAACGGACAGAAGAACACTGAAGCTTTCTTT,CASSLVLGNGQKNTEAFF
18,TRBV7-2,-,TRBJ2-6,-,TGTGCCAGCAGCTTTTCCGGGGTGCGGGTCTCTGGGGCCAACGTCCTGACTTTC,CASSFSGVRVSGANVLTF
13,TRBV30,once,TRBJ1-1,TRBD1,TGTGCCTGGGACAGGGGCCTGAACACTGAAGCTTTCTTT,CAWDRGLNTEAFF
13,TRBV7-9,-,TRBJ1-5,-,TGTGCCAGCAGCTTGAACGTCGGTCAGCCCCAGCATTTT,CASSLNVGQPQHF
15,TRBV5-4,-,TRBJ2-5,-,TGTGCCAGCAGCTTGATGACTACTCCAGAGGAGACCCAGTACTTC,CASSLMTTPEETQYF
14,TRBV7-8,-,TRBJ2-7,TRBD1,TGTGCCAGCAGCGCCCGGGACAGACCCTACGAGCAGTACTTC,CASSARDRPYEQYF
16,TRBV6-6,-,TRBJ2-7,TRBD2,TGTGCCAGCAGTCGAATTCTAGCGGGAGATGCCTACGAGCAGTACTTC,CASSRILAGDAYEQYF